The rows below give T cell receptor beta chains drawn from one sample of a study of control samples from healthy donors and cancer patients. Only in-frame clones appear in the TCRdb table, and some are missing; sequencing was by immunoSEQ multiplex PCR. The profile covers some 120,000 clones, with 91% appearing a single time and around 7.6% taken by the ten largest. What was sequenced was blood. All receptors derive from a woman aged 18-29 years in good health. The CDR3 runs from the conserved cysteine through the conserved F or W. D genes are given only for firm matches. The size entry is marked missing in some rows and otherwise reads once, few, many or a size class.

size	V	J	D	CDR3	DNA
-	TRBV10-2	TRBJ2-5	TRBD1	CASSERGGTGEETQYF	TGCGCCAGCAGTGAGCGGGGGGGGACAGGGGAGGAGACCCAGTACTTC
-	TRBV19	TRBJ2-1	TRBD2	CASSRWEGMQFF	TGTGCCAGTAGTAGATGGGAGGGCATGCAGTTCTTC
once	TRBV6-6	TRBJ2-2	-	CASSPSMGRGGTGELFF	TGTGCCAGCAGTCCCTCGATGGGCAGGGGAGGCACCGGGGAGCTGTTTTTT
-	TRBV18	TRBJ2-2	-	CASSPGTGELFF	TGTGCCAGCTCACCGGGAACCGGGGAGCTGTTTTTT
-	TRBV18	TRBJ1-1	TRBD1	CASSQGGTEPEAFF	TGTGCCAGCTCACAGGGAGGGACAGAGCCTGAAGCTTTCTTT
-	TRBV19	TRBJ1-4	TRBD1	CASSIGTGNEKLFF	TGTGCCAGTAGCATCGGGACAGGGAATGAAAAACTGTTTTTT
-	TRBV14	TRBJ1-1	-	CASSHDSLSEAFF	TGTGCCAGCAGCCACGACAGTCTCTCTGAAGCTTTCTTT
-	TRBV2	TRBJ2-7	TRBD2	CASGDLRTSGLQYF	TGTGCCAGCGGGGACTTAAGGACTAGTGGCTTGCAGTACTTC
-	TRBV15	TRBJ2-1	TRBD1	CATSSPDRGVNEQFF	TGTGCCACCAGCTCGCCGGACAGGGGGGTCAATGAGCAGTTCTTC
-	TRBV27	TRBJ2-7	-	CASSHGDRDGEQYF	TGTGCCAGCTCTCACGGGGACCGAGACGGCGAGCAGTACTTC
-	TRBV30	TRBJ2-3	TRBD2	CAWGPRLASTDTQYF	TGTGCCTGGGGACCAAGACTAGCTAGCACAGATACGCAGTATTTT
-	TRBV7-7	TRBJ2-3	TRBD2	CASSLAFPPSGGARTDTQYF	TGTGCCAGCAGCTTAGCTTTTCCCCCTAGCGGGGGGGCCAGGACAGATACGCAGTATTTT
-	TRBV19	TRBJ1-1	-	CASSPWSNTEAFF	TGTGCCAGTAGTCCCTGGTCAAACACTGAAGCTTTCTTT
-	TRBV9	TRBJ1-1	-	CASSVGWGGGMNTEAFF	TGTGCCAGCAGCGTAGGATGGGGCGGAGGGATGAACACTGAAGCTTTCTTT
-	TRBV6-1	TRBJ1-1	-	CASSADRPPRSREAFF	TGTGCCAGCAGTGCAGACAGGCCACCGAGGTCCCGTGAAGCTTTCTTT
-	TRBV4-3	TRBJ2-7	TRBD1	CASSQDADRAEQYF	TGCGCCAGCAGCCAAGACGCCGACAGGGCCGAGCAGTACTTC
-	TRBV2	TRBJ1-2	-	CASEINRVGGYTF	TGTGCCAGCGAGATAAACAGGGTGGGCGGCTACACCTTC
-	TRBV27	TRBJ1-5	-	CASSFDQGHQPQHF	TGTGCCAGCAGTTTCGACCAGGGTCATCAGCCCCAGCATTTT
-	TRBV3-1/TRBV3-2	TRBJ2-2	-	CASSLLAVPGELFF	TGTGCCAGCAGCCTTCTGGCCGTTCCCGGGGAGCTGTTTTTT
-	TRBV7-2	TRBJ2-3	-	CASSTSFTDTQYF	TGTGCCAGCTCGACTAGTTTCACAGATACGCAGTATTTT
-	TRBV29-1	TRBJ2-7	-	CSALWGGGAPYEQYF	TGCAGCGCCCTTTGGGGAGGGGGCGCCCCCTACGAGCAGTACTTC
-	TRBV5-1	TRBJ2-7	-	CASSPGGQRTYEQYF	TGCGCCAGCAGCCCTGGCGGGCAGAGAACCTACGAGCAGTACTTC
-	TRBV3-1/TRBV3-2	TRBJ1-4	-	CASSKEGGEGEKLFF	TGTGCCAGCAGCAAAGAAGGGGGGGAAGGCGAAAAACTGTTTTTT